This T cell receptor beta chain was captured by sequencing in a study of cytomegalovirus exposure and HLA in healthy donors. Study-wide results and caveats: As a later analysis revealed, most CMV-associated TCR beta chains appeared HLA-restricted.

With respect to this clone: Its antigen is unidentified.

Trimming left V 3 bases short and J 2 bases short, with 12 bases between. The length of the CDR3 is 15 residues. Germline V gene lookup returns CDR1 KGHSH and CDR2 LQKENI. The PCR contained 60 Vbeta and 13 Jbeta primers. Original data processing: In a later analysis, 60 million to 90 million unique TCR beta chains included roughly 11 million shared by two or more donors. Using immunoSEQ multiplex PCR, the repertoire was profiled, and TCRdb retains in-frame clones only, with some absent. That table gives V, J and clone size, and the DNA gave D and trimming. The sample includes approximately 270,000 clones, around 80% of them seen just once.

What was sequenced was PBMCs. The chain employs TRBV18 and TRBJ2-3, with D tentatively TRBD1 (6 bases). The TCR originated in a girl aged 2-15 years in good health and CMV-seronegative. CDR3 region: CASSPRQDVTDTQYF. CDR3 DNA sequence: TGTGCCAGCTCACCCAGACAGGACGTCACAGATACGCAGTATTTT. The full variable domain, rest sourced from reference TRBV18 and TRBJ2-3, is NAGVMQNPRHLVRRRGQEARLRCSPMKGHSHVYWYRQLPEEGLKFMVYLQKENIIDESGMPKERFSAEFPKEGPSILRIQQVVRGDSAAYFCASSPRQDVTDTQYFGPGTRLTVL.